This T cell receptor beta chain was recorded in a study of control samples from healthy donors and cancer patients. Looked up from germline, CDR1 is KGHSH and CDR2 is LQKENI. CDR3 length: 14 residues. The V end lost 6 bases, the J end lost 1 base, and 13 bases lay between the germline ends. The table came from immunoSEQ multiplex PCR; TCRdb's copy has only in-frame clones and leaves some out. Of more than 85,000 clones detected, about nine tenths appear once; the ten largest clones hold 3.5% to 4.5%. The TCR was taken from a human donor in good health. The donor label of this sample is uncertain. The chain employs TRBV18 and TRBJ2-7; D perhaps matches TRBD1 (5 bases). The specimen sequenced was blood. This CDR3 reads CASSSFGASYEQYF. DNA for the CDR3: TGTGCCAGCTCTTCCTTTGGGGCATCCTACGAGCAGTACTTC.